This entry describes one TCR beta chain. These data belong to a study of blood T cell repertoires in COVID-19. The table came from immunoSEQ multiplex PCR; TCRdb's copy has only in-frame clones and leaves some out. This repertoire shows some 400,000 clones, roughly 86% found once; its top ten account for 1.7%. The germline gives CDR1 SGHRS, CDR2 YFSETQ. This CDR3 region has 14 residues. Between the trimmed V and J ends, which lost 0 bases and 7 bases, there was a span of 13 bases. Those who participated ranged in age from roughly 18 to 95 years and resided in approximately 26 US areas. Participants' own reports of clinical history determined their cohort assignment. Cohort 3 donors were reported recovered after two negative PCRs, clearance, or symptom resolution.

What was sequenced was PBMCs or T cells enriched from blood (not recorded which). The sequence was obtained from a woman in her twenties or thirties who had recovered from COVID-19. This chain links TRBV5-1 with TRBJ1-1, with D maybe TRBD1 (5 bases). In DNA, the CDR3 is TGCGCCAGCAGCTTGGAAGTCCAGGGTGTTGAAGCTTTCTTT. Its translation: CASSLEVQGVEAFF.